This TCR beta chain appears in the sequencing data of a study of OX40 agonist ivuxolimab in advanced cancers. Study-level background: At 0.01 to 10 mg/kg, ivuxolimab was administered intravenously to patients every 2 weeks. Study-wide points: Clonal expansion was among the lowest in partial responders at 0.1-3.0 mg/kg, especially CD8+.

Comments on this clone: What it binds is unknown.

V lost 2 bases to trimming and J lost 4 bases; unmatched junction nucleotides: 4. Germline CDR1 SGHTA, CDR2 FQGNSA. CDR3 length: 16 residues. Sequencing was performed with immunoSEQ multiplex PCR; in TCRdb, only in-frame clones are kept and a portion is missing. This table holds approximately 68,000 clones, approximately 86% found once. The sampling schedule covered blood at baseline, cycle 4 day 1, and cycle 7 day 1. The source material was CD4+ or CD8+ T cells sorted from blood, sampled in a trial of the OX40 agonist ivuxolimab. The receptor was derived from an adult with an advanced solid tumor such as melanoma, head and neck, liver or kidney cancer. The rearrangement links TRBV7-2 to TRBJ2-5; 13 bases match TRBD2. Here the CDR3 DNA reads TGTGCCAGCAGCTTAAGACTAGCGGGGGGAGGAGAGACCCAGTACTTC. Its translation: CASSLRLAGGGETQYF.